Here is one TCR beta chain with its context. The antigen remains unidentified. The CDR3 has 17 amino acids. Germline-derived CDR1 and CDR2 are SGHNT and YYREEE (reference sequence). V lost 6 bases and J lost 5; bases outside the gene matches: 14. The record originates from a study of beta chain features in type 1 diabetes. For the study at large: Examined across all samples were about 110 million sorted cells. Study-level points and caveats: More deletions and fewer insertions at VDJ junctions were found in patients with type 1 diabetes.

cDNA synthesis used the whole RNA isolate, giving expressed TCRB sequences. Clones were read by immunoSEQ multiplex PCR, and TCRdb kept only the in-frame ones, dropping some. The table records about 620,000 clones, roughly a sixth of them present only once. The receptor was isolated from a young man in good health. Sequenced input: naive CD4+ T cells from blood. V is TRBV5-4 and J is TRBJ2-5; TRBD2 matches 12 bases. CDR3 sequence reads: CASTLRASGGAGETQYF. DNA for the CDR3: TGTGCCAGCACCCTGAGGGCTAGCGGGGGGGCCGGGGAGACCCAGTACTTC.